In its sample, the clone carrying this T cell receptor (beta chain) was seen many times. As yet, its antigen is unknown. The iRepertoire nested amplicon-rescue multiplex PCR amplified TCR alpha and beta CDR3s from RNA. One-step reverse transcription and amplification started from approximately 100-400 ng of tissue mRNA or PBMC total RNA. TCRdb re-called the multiplex PCR reads with MiXCR, one entry per CDR3 protein. The table lists over 100,000 distinct CDR3 sequences, 25% to 30% of them singletons. The CDR3 runs to 18 residues. Germline V CDR1 and CDR2: LGHDT, YNNKEL (reference sequence). Deletions cut 1 base from V and 0 bases from J, with 16 bases between. The sample comes from a study of glioma-infiltrating T cells. Study-level results: Very few CDR3 sequences were shared between tissue and blood. Non-neoplastic patients had below-expected tissue-blood divergence, while all gliomas exceeded expectation.

The TCR comes from a human donor with low-grade glioma or glioblastoma, undergoing nonglioma brain surgery, or in good health (not recorded which). The V gene is TRBV3-1, the J gene TRBJ2-4, with TRBD2 as a possible D gene (5 bases). The specimen was glioma tissue, nonneoplastic brain tissue, or PBMCs (not recorded which). The CDR3 coding sequence is TGTGCCAGCAGCCAAGTCCCCGTCGGGGTCCTAGCCAAAAACATTCAGTACTTC. Its protein product is CASSQVPVGVLAKNIQYF. Supplemented by reference TRBV3-1 and TRBJ2-4, the full variable domain reads DTAVSQTPKYLVTQMGNDKSIKCEQNLGHDTMYWYKQDSKKFLKIMFSYNNKELIINETVPNRFSPKSPDKAHLNLHINSLELGDSAVYFCASSQVPVGVLAKNIQYFGAGTRLSVL.